Each of the 4 T cell receptor beta chains below was sequenced from the same sample in a study of post-analysis software for immune sequencing data. These TCRs' antigens remain unknown. cDNA libraries of TCR beta carried unique molecular identifiers. TCRdb itself ran the PCR reads through MiXCR, one entry per CDR3 protein. The sample carries some 690,000 distinct CDR3 sequences, roughly 30% recorded once. Study-wide findings and caveats: Elevated frequency relative to controls characterized several TRBV segments in patients, TRBV5-6, TRBV5-1 and TRBV20-1 among them.

Sequencing was carried out using blood. The receptor source for this set is a girl between 10 and 17 years old with multiple sclerosis.

This clonotype was seen a few times. The chain has TRBV5-1 and TRBJ2-1, with unresolved D. This CDR3 comprises 15 residues. In germline, CDR1 is SGHRS, CDR2 YFSETQ. Deletions cut 1 base from V and 2 bases from J, with 10 bases between. CDR3 in DNA: TGCGCCAGCAGCTTGAACCAGCCGCCCTACAATGAGCAGTTCTTC. Translating gives CASSLNQPPYNEQFF.

This clonotype was counted between two and nine times. The chain combines TRBV9 with TRBJ1-2; 8 positions agree with TRBD1. Per the germline V gene, CDR1 is SGDLS and CDR2 is YYNGEE. The length of the CDR3 is 20 residues. Trimming took 2 bases from V and 5 from J; bases not matched to a gene: 23. CDR3 bases: TGTGCCAGCAGCGTCTACTCCGGGACAGGCGGTTACGGATTCCGTTATGGCTACACCTTC. Residues: CASSVYSGTGGYGFRYGYTF.

V and J are TRBV9 and TRBJ1-1, with 8 bases that match TRBD1. The CDR3 extends over 18 amino acids. The germline V gene encodes CDR1 SGDLS and CDR2 YYNGEE. V shed 0 bases, J shed 4 bases, and the junction held 14 bases outside the gene matches. This CDR3 reads CASSVAPRPTGEGTEAFF. CDR3 sequence (DNA): TGTGCCAGCAGCGTAGCCCCCCGCCCGACAGGGGAGGGCACTGAAGCTTTCTTT.

This clonotype was seen only a few times. J is TRBJ2-3 and V is TRBV5-1; TRBD2 might be the D (7 bases). Per the germline V gene, CDR1 is SGHRS and CDR2 is YFSETQ. The CDR3 has 17 amino acids. Trimming took off 3 bases at V and 4 bases at J, with 21 bases between the two ends. The CDR3 protein is CASSWFSSPRGPDTQYF. The CDR3 DNA reads TGCGCCAGCAGCTGGTTCTCTTCCCCGCGGGGGCCAGATACGCAGTATTTT. The whole variable domain, remainder taken from reference TRBV5-1 and TRBJ2-3, is KAGVTQTPRYLIKTRGQQVTLSCSPISGHRSVSWYQQTPGQGLQFLFEYFSETQRNKGNFPGRFSGRQFSNSRSEMNVSTLELGDSALYLCASSWFSSPRGPDTQYFGPGTRLTVL.